This TCR beta chain was identified during a study of T cell responses to AZD1222 COVID-19 vaccine. Findings and limits, study-wide: Compared with day 0, the breadth and depth of the Spike-specific TCR repertoire rose significantly after two doses of AZD1222. The donors showed a predominance of white British ancestry and of females, with possible underestimation of clonal diversity. Nearly half of spike-specific TCRs reportedly target unmutated variant regions. No repertoire was sampled before or during the peak T cell response, only after it.

V was cut by 5 bases and J by 7 bases, with 16 bases left in between. The CDR3 contains 14 residues. Germline CDR1 SGHNT, CDR2 YENEEA. Sequencing used immunoSEQ multiplex PCR; TCRdb keeps in-frame clones, though not all of them. The sample lists more than 100,000 clones; more than 85% were seen once. Comments on this clone: Its antigen remains unknown.

The sequencing used peripheral blood, collected 28 days after the second AZD1222 dose. The chain combines TRBV11-3 with TRBJ2-3; D possibly corresponds to TRBD2 (6 bases). The clonotype comes from an adult who received the AZD1222 COVID-19 vaccine. CDR3 region: CASSMGEAPNTQYF. The CDR3 nucleotides are TGTGCCAGCAGCATGGGGGAGGCACCGAATACGCAGTATTTT.